Below are 15 T cell receptor beta chains sequenced from a single sample in a study of graft-versus-host responses after intestinal transplantation. This table comes from immunoSEQ multiplex PCR, and its TCRdb copy is limited to in-frame clones, with some not included. This sample has roughly 14,000 clones, with more than 75% found just once. Sequences were derived from bone marrow, sampled around 120 days after intestinal transplantation. The receptors come from a human patient who received an intestinal transplant, so some T cells may come from the graft donor.

The gene calls are TRBV13 and TRBJ2-1; 8 bases agree with TRBD2. The CDR3 length is 17 residues. The V and J ends lost 8 bases and 0 bases, in that order; junction bases with no gene match: 12. Germline CDR1 is PRHDT and CDR2 is FYEKMQ (reference sequence). The CDR3 reads CASWGLGTVSSYNEQFF. For the CDR3, the DNA is TGTGCCAGCTGGGGACTAGGGACCGTCAGCTCCTACAATGAGCAGTTCTTC.

The genes are TRBV10-3 and TRBJ2-7, with a tentative D call TRBD1 (6 bases). V was pared by 10 bases and J by 4 bases, with 23 bases between. The CDR3 sequence is 15 residues long. Per germline, CDR1 ENHRY and CDR2 SYGVKD. The CDR3 region has the DNA TGTGCCACCACAGCCCGTGACAGGAAGACTTACGAGCAGTACTTC. This codes for CATTARDRKTYEQYF.

This clone was seen once. The chain carries TRBV11-2 and TRBJ2-1, with a weak D call TRBD2 (5 bases). Germline V gene sequence: CDR1 SGHAT, CDR2 FQNNGV. Trimming shortened V by 1 base and J by 3 bases, and 10 bases separated the two germline ends. The CDR3 is made up of 15 amino acids. CDR3 region: CASSLVADYYNEQFF. CDR3 DNA sequence: TGTGCCAGCAGCTTAGTGGCCGACTACTACAATGAGCAGTTCTTC. The full variable domain, completed using reference TRBV11-2 and TRBJ2-1, is EAGVAQSPRYKIIEKRQSVAFWCNPISGHATLYWYQQILGQGPKLLIQFQNNGVVDDSQLPKDRFSAERLKGVDSTLKIQPAKLEDSAVYLCASSLVADYYNEQFFGPGTRLTVL.

This chain links TRBV19 with TRBJ2-1, with D possibly being TRBD1 or TRBD2 (6 bases each). Germline V gene sequence: CDR1 LNHDA, CDR2 SQIVND (reference sequence). The germline V and J ends were trimmed by 1 base and 2 bases, with 12 bases remaining between them. The CDR3 is 16 residues long. The CDR3 protein is CASSIGGAVTYNEQFF. The DNA for the CDR3 is TGTGCCAGTAGTATAGGGGGGGCGGTAACCTACAATGAGCAGTTCTTC.

The V gene is TRBV2, the J gene TRBJ2-7; perhaps TRBD2 as D (6 bases). CDR1 is SNHLY and CDR2 is FYNNEI in the germline V gene. The CDR3 extends over 15 amino acids. With 0 bases removed from V and 5 bases from J, the gap between germline ends came to 14 bases. The CDR3: CASSEAGIASDEQYF. The CDR3, as DNA: TGTGCCAGCAGTGAAGCGGGTATAGCTAGCGACGAGCAGTACTTC.

The CDR3: CATSRSGDSYNEQFF. In nucleotides, the CDR3 is TGTGCCACCAGCAGATCGGGGGACTCCTACAATGAGCAGTTCTTC. The chain is built from TRBV15 and TRBJ2-1; tentative D call: TRBD2 (6 bases). V shed 2 bases and J shed 0 bases, with 8 bases lying between them. The germline V gene has CDR1 LNHNV and CDR2 YYDKDF (reference sequence). The CDR3 has 15 amino acids.

V is TRBV6-6 and J is TRBJ2-7, with TRBD2 matching over 10 bases. CDR1 and CDR2 from the germline V gene are MNHNY and SVGAGI (reference sequence). The V segment lost 4 bases and the J segment 1 base; nucleotides outside the gene matches: 7. The length of the CDR3 is 16 residues. Here the CDR3 DNA reads TGTGCCAGCAGTTTCCTCCTAGCGGGAGAGTCCTACGAGCAGTACTTC. This gives the protein CASSFLLAGESYEQYF.

As concerns this clone: The junction departs from the called germline gene at one end, perhaps through a read error. The chain is built from TRBV5-3 and TRBJ2-7; D is ambiguous. TRBV5-3 is classed as an ORF, of uncertain function. The length of the CDR3 is 12 residues. The CDR3 nucleotides are TGTGCCAGCAGCTCCCTTGGTAGCGAGCAGTACTTC. Translation: CASSSLGSEQYF.

J is TRBJ2-1 and V is TRBV27; TRBD1 matches 9 bases. The CDR3 has 16 residues. V dropped 6 bases and J dropped 6; count of bases not matched to a gene: 12. CDR1 is MNHEY, CDR2 SMNVEV, per germline (reference sequence). In DNA form, the CDR3 reads TGTGCCAGCAGGGGTATCCGGGACAGGGATCCCAATGAGCAGTTCTTC. Translation gives CASRGIRDRDPNEQFF.

As concerns this clone: This same CDR3 is encoded by further DNA sequences in the sample. V usage is TRBV30 and J usage is TRBJ1-5, with D tentatively TRBD1 (6 bases). Germline V gene data show CDR1 as GTSNPN and CDR2 as SVGIG (reference sequence). This CDR3 has 13 residues. The V end lost 0 bases, the J end lost 4 bases, and 7 bases lay between the germline ends. The CDR3 spells CAWSVQGNQPQHF. As DNA, the CDR3 is TGTGCCTGGAGTGTCCAGGGGAATCAGCCCCAGCATTTT.

The chain has TRBV6-6 and TRBJ1-4; unclear D gene. Germline values: CDR1 MNHNY, CDR2 SVGAGI (reference sequence). The V gene lost 6 bases and the J gene lost 12 bases, with 14 bases spanning the gap. The CDR3 spans 12 residues. The CDR3 loop is CASSIQAEELFF. In DNA form, the CDR3 reads TGTGCCAGCAGCATCCAAGCAGAGGAACTGTTTTTT.

The genes are TRBV21-1 and TRBJ2-7; no DNA check was done on the table's D call, TRBD2. TRBV21-1 is a pseudogene. CDR3 length: 16 amino acids. As DNA, the CDR3 is TGTGCCAGCAGCACAGGGACTAGCGGGAGACCCTACGAGCAGTACTTC. It is translated as CASSTGTSGRPYEQYF.

V usage is TRBV28 and J usage is TRBJ1-5; weak D call: TRBD1 (5 bases). V lost 2 bases and J lost 1, with 15 bases in between. Germline V gives CDR1 MDHEN, CDR2 SYDVKM. The CDR3 is 17 amino acids. The CDR3 protein is CASSLDRQGASNQPQHF. The CDR3 nucleotides read TGTGCCAGCAGTTTAGACCGGCAGGGCGCGAGCAATCAGCCCCAGCATTTT.

This chain joins TRBV5-8 and TRBJ1-5; 10 bases align to TRBD1. CDR1 is SGHTS, CDR2 YDEGEE, per germline. This CDR3 is built from 15 residues. Trimming removed 4 bases from V and 5 bases from J; junction bases left unmatched: 6. Written as DNA, the CDR3 is TGTGCCAGCAGCGTGGACAGGGGGGACGATCAGCCCCAGCATTTT. Encoded protein: CASSVDRGDDQPQHF.

The gene calls are TRBV9 and TRBJ2-7, with 7 bases aligning to TRBD2. V lost 4 bases and J lost 5; bases outside the gene matches: 12. The CDR3 is 15 residues long. Germline assignment: CDR1 SGDLS and CDR2 YYNGEE. This CDR3 reads CASSSSGGLGHEQYF. The CDR3 nucleotides are TGTGCCAGCAGCTCAAGTGGAGGACTAGGCCACGAGCAGTACTTC.